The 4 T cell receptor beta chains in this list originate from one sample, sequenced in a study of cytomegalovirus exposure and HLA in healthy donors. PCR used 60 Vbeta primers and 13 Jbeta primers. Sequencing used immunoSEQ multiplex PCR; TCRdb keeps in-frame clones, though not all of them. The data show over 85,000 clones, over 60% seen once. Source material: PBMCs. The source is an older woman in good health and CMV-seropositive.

The CDR3 protein is CASSFPGGSYEQYF. The CDR3 bases are TGTGCCAGCAGTTTTCCAGGGGGCTCCTACGAGCAGTACTTC. The rearrangement joins TRBV27 to TRBJ2-7; 7 positions agree with TRBD1. This CDR3 has 14 residues. The ends lost 3 bases at V and 0 bases at J; junction bases unmatched: 2. Per germline, CDR1 MNHEY and CDR2 SMNVEV (reference sequence).

The CDR3 protein is CASSDGLTGPNYGYTF. The CDR3, as DNA: TGTGCCAGCAGTGACGGCCTGACAGGTCCTAACTATGGCTACACCTTC. The chain recombines TRBV6-4 with TRBJ1-2; D possibly corresponds to TRBD1 (6 bases). This CDR3 spans 16 amino acids. V lost 2 bases, J lost 0 bases, and 13 bases lay in between. Germline V CDR1 and CDR2: MRHNA, SNTAGT.

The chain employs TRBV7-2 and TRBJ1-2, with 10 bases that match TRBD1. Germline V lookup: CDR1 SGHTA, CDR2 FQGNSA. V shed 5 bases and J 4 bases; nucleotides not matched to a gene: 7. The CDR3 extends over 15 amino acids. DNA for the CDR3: TGTGCCAGCAGCCCGACAGGGGGCGCGGCCTATGGCTACACCTTC. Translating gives CASSPTGGAAYGYTF.

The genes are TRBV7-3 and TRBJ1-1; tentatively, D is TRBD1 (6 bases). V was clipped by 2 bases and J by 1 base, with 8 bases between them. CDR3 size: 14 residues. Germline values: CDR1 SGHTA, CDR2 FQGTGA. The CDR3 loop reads CASSLGQSNTEAFF. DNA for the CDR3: TGTGCCAGCAGCTTAGGACAGTCGAACACTGAAGCTTTCTTT.